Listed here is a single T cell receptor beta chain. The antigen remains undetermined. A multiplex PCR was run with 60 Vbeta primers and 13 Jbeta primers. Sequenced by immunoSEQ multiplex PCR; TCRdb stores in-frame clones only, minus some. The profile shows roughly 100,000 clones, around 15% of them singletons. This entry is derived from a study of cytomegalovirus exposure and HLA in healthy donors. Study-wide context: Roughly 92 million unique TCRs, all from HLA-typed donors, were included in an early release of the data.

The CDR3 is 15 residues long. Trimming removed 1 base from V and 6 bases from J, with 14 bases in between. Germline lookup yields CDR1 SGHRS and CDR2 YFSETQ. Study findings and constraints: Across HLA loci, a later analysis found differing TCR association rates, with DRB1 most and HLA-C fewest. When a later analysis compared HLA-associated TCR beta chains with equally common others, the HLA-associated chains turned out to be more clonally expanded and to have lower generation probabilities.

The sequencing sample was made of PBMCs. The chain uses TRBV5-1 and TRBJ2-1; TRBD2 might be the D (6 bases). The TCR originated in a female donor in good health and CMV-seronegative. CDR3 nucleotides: TGCGCCAGCAGCTTGTTGGCTAGCGAGAGCAATGAGCAGTTCTTC. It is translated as CASSLLASESNEQFF. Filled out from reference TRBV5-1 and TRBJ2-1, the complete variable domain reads KAGVTQTPRYLIKTRGQQVTLSCSPISGHRSVSWYQQTPGQGLQFLFEYFSETQRNKGNFPGRFSGRQFSNSRSEMNVSTLELGDSALYLCASSLLASESNEQFFGPGTRLTVL.